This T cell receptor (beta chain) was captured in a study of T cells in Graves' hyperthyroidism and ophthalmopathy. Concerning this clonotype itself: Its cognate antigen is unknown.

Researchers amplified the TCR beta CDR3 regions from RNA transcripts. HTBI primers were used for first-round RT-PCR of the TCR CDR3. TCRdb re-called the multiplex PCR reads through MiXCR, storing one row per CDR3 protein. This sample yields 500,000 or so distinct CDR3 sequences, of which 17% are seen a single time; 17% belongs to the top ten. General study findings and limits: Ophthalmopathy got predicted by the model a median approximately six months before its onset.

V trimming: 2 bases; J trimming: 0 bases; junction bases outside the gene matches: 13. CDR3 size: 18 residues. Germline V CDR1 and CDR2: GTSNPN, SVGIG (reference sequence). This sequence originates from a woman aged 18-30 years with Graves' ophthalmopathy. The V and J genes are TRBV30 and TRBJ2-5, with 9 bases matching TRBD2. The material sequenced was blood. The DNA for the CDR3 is TGTGCCTGGAGTCCCGGTTGGCGGGGGGGCAAGTACCAAGAGACCCAGTACTTC. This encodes CAWSPGWRGGKYQETQYF.